A single sample gave rise to the 19 T cell receptor beta chains below, sequenced in a study of blood T cell repertoires in COVID-19. Assay used: immunoSEQ multiplex PCR; TCRdb lists only in-frame clones, some missing. The table includes 150,000 to 200,000 clones, 80% to 90% detected once. The specimen was peripheral blood. Receptors were obtained from a man in his late teens or twenties who had recovered from COVID-19.

This chain uses TRBV6-5 with TRBJ1-1; 7 positions agree with TRBD1. From germline, CDR1 is MNHEY and CDR2 SVGAGI. The CDR3 runs 13 residues. V lost 5 bases and J lost 3; bases outside the gene matches: 3. The CDR3 region is CASSSRGYTEAFF. The CDR3 DNA reads TGTGCCAGCAGTAGCAGGGGGTACACTGAAGCTTTCTTT.

This chain connects TRBV11-2 to TRBJ2-5; TRBD2 agrees at 10 bases. Trimming cost V 1 base and J 5 bases; bases outside gene matches: 10. Germline V gene lookup returns CDR1 SGHAT and CDR2 FQNNGV. The CDR3 extends over 17 amino acids. The CDR3 nucleotides are TGTGCCAGCAGCTTAGGAACTAGCGGGAAAAAGGGGGAGACCCAGTACTTC. It encodes CASSLGTSGKKGETQYF.

V is TRBV7-2 and J is TRBJ2-7; 8 bases are shared with TRBD2. The CDR3 sequence is 15 residues long. V gave up 5 bases and J gave up 4 bases; unmatched junction bases: 10. Germline assignment: CDR1 SGHTA and CDR2 FQGNSA. The CDR3 DNA reads TGTGCCAGCAGCAAAGTGTCGACTAGCGAGTACGAGCAGTACTTC. Its protein is CASSKVSTSEYEQYF.

The chain couples TRBV4-3 to TRBJ2-2, with TRBD2 matching 11 bases. This CDR3 comprises 16 residues. J lost 5 bases, V lost 3 bases, and 5 bases had no gene match. Germline V CDR1 and CDR2: LGHNA, YSLEER. The CDR3 DNA reads TGCGCCAGCAGCCACAGACTAGCGGGAATTACCGGGGAGCTGTTTTTT. It codes for CASSHRLAGITGELFF.

The chain couples TRBV5-4 to TRBJ2-3; no reliable D call. Germline V gene lookup returns CDR1 SGHNT and CDR2 YYREEE (reference sequence). Deletions cut 2 bases from V and 6 bases from J, with 10 bases between. The CDR3 extends over 13 amino acids. In DNA form, the CDR3 reads TGTGCCAGCAGCTTTAGAGGTTCGGATACGCAGTATTTT. Residues: CASSFRGSDTQYF.

The gene calls are TRBV18 and TRBJ1-1; D unresolved. Germline V gene lookup returns CDR1 KGHSH and CDR2 LQKENI. V was pared by 2 bases and J by 2 bases, with 9 bases between. This CDR3 contains 14 residues. CDR3 nucleotide sequence: TGTGCCAGCTCACCATCGGGTTTTAACACTGAAGCTTTCTTT. Translation gives CASSPSGFNTEAFF.

The chain carries TRBV7-6 and TRBJ2-7; 11 positions agree with TRBD2. The J segment lost 0 bases and the V segment lost 5 bases, leaving 3 bases of the junction unmatched. This CDR3 comprises 15 residues. Germline assignment: CDR1 SGHVS and CDR2 FNYEAQ. CDR3 sequence (DNA): TGTGCCAGCAGCCAAACTAGCGGGAGCTCCTACGAGCAGTACTTC. It codes for CASSQTSGSSYEQYF.

The chain recombines TRBV24-1 with TRBJ2-4, with D perhaps matching TRBD2 (5 bases). Trimming removed 3 bases at V and 2 bases at J, with 16 bases between. The V gene's germline CDR1 is KGHDR and CDR2 SFDVKD. CDR3 length: 17 amino acids. CDR3 in DNA: TGTGCCACCAGTGATACCCGGGGTTCGGAATCCAAAAACATTCAGTACTTC. This sequence encodes CATSDTRGSESKNIQYF.

The rearrangement uses TRBV19 and TRBJ1-2; D remains unclear. V lost 5 bases to trimming and J lost 4 bases, with 11 bases between them. The CDR3 is 13 amino acids. The germline CDR1 and CDR2 sequences are LNHDA and SQIVND (reference sequence). CDR3 coding DNA: TGTGCCAGTAGTCTAGCCGATAGCTATGGCTACACCTTC. Protein sequence: CASSLADSYGYTF.

The chain couples TRBV28 to TRBJ2-7, with 7 bases matching TRBD1. The CDR3 contains 12 residues. With V trimmed by 6 bases and J by 5 bases, 4 bases remained unmatched. Germline CDR1 and CDR2: MDHEN and SYDVKM. The CDR3 DNA follows: TGTGCCAGCAGCCAAGACAGGGACGAGCAGTACTTC. The encoded protein is CASSQDRDEQYF.

The chain has TRBV3-1 (or the pseudogene TRBV3-2) and TRBJ1-2; no firm D call. The CDR3 has 13 amino acids. Germline V gives CDR1 LGHDT, CDR2 YNNKEL (reference sequence). Trimming stripped 1 base from V and 2 bases from J, with 5 bases between. This CDR3 reads CASSQGRNYGYTF. CDR3 nucleotide sequence: TGTGCCAGCAGCCAAGGGCGGAACTATGGCTACACCTTC.

The chain has TRBV5-1 and TRBJ2-7; maybe TRBD1 (6 bases). Looked up from germline, CDR1 is SGHRS and CDR2 is YFSETQ. V lost 3 bases and J 10 bases, leaving 11 bases between the germline ends. This CDR3 is built from 11 residues. CDR3 nucleotide sequence: TGCGCCAGCAGCTCGGGACATGCTCAGTACTTC. The encoded protein is CASSSGHAQYF.

The genes are TRBV5-6 and TRBJ2-7, with D possibly matching TRBD2 (6 bases). This CDR3 is 14 amino acids long. Germline-derived CDR1 and CDR2 are SGHDT and YYEEEE. The germline V and J ends were trimmed by 2 bases and 2 bases, with 11 bases remaining between them. For the CDR3, the DNA is TGTGCCAGCAGCTTCGGCGGGGCCGCCTACGAGCAGTACTTC. Amino acid sequence: CASSFGGAAYEQYF. Full variable domain (rest looked up from reference TRBV5-6 and TRBJ2-7): DAGVTQSPTHLIKTRGQQVTLRCSPKSGHDTVSWYQQALGQGPQFIFQYYEEEERQRGNFPDRFSGHQFPNYSSELNVNALLLGDSALYLCASSFGGAAYEQYFGPGTRLTVT.

The genes are TRBV2 and TRBJ1-2, with D uncertain. The CDR3 contains 16 residues. Per germline, CDR1 SNHLY and CDR2 FYNNEI. Trimming removed 0 bases from V and 0 bases from J, with 11 bases in between. CDR3 protein: CASSEALDSSNYGYTF. The CDR3 DNA reads TGTGCCAGCAGTGAAGCGCTGGACTCATCTAACTATGGCTACACCTTC.

The V call is TRBV5-4, the J call TRBJ2-3; 10 bases map to TRBD2. The CDR3 sequence is 14 residues long. J gave up 1 base and V 4 bases, and 0 bases lay outside the gene matches. Germline V gene lookup returns CDR1 SGHNT and CDR2 YYREEE (reference sequence). As DNA, the CDR3 is TGTGCCAGCAGCGGGACTAGCGGCACAGATACGCAGTATTTT. Its translation: CASSGTSGTDTQYF.

This clone was seen a few times. V and J are TRBV27 and TRBJ2-1; 10 bases fit TRBD2. With 5 bases clipped from V and 0 bases from J, the junction kept 4 bases outside the gene matches. Looked up from germline, CDR1 is MNHEY and CDR2 is SMNVEV (reference sequence). This CDR3 has 16 residues. CDR3 in DNA: TGTGCCAGCAGTCCGGGACTAGCGTACTCCTACAATGAGCAGTTCTTC. Its protein is CASSPGLAYSYNEQFF.

The sample holds a few counts of this clone. The chain is built from TRBV5-1 and TRBJ2-1; D is undetermined. The CDR3 is 12 amino acids. Germline values: CDR1 SGHRS, CDR2 YFSETQ. With 3 bases removed from V and 7 bases from J, the gap between germline ends came to 8 bases. CDR3: CASSSLGNEQFF. In nucleotides, the CDR3 is TGCGCCAGCAGCTCCCTCGGTAATGAGCAGTTCTTC.

J is TRBJ2-1 and V is TRBV27; D not certain. CDR3 length: 13 residues. V lost 3 bases and J 9 bases, leaving 12 bases between the germline ends. CDR1 and CDR2 (germline): MNHEY, SMNVEV (reference sequence). CDR3 bases: TGTGCCAGCAGTTTCCAAGGTCCGGGTGAGCAGTTCTTC. This translates into CASSFQGPGEQFF.

This sequence joins TRBV29-1 and TRBJ1-1; 8 nucleotides line up with TRBD1. The germline gives CDR1 SQVTM, CDR2 ANQGSEA. The junction had 27 bases not matched to a gene; V was cut back by 1 base and J by 5 bases. This CDR3 region has 21 residues. The CDR3 loop is CSVEAGGLFGQGARRRTEAFF. The CDR3 DNA is TGCAGCGTTGAAGCTGGGGGCCTTTTCGGGCAGGGGGCGCGGCGGCGTACTGAAGCTTTCTTT.